These 22 T cell receptor beta chains came from one sample sequenced in a study of blood T cells in healthy people across ages. Sample-barcoded 5' priming and a J-beta primer mix drove a second PCR of about 6 to 11 cycles. TCRdb ran MiXCR on the 5' RACE reads and lists one entry per CDR3 protein. The sample lists 1.5 million to 2 million distinct CDR3 sequences, approximately 50% occurring once. The material sequenced was blood. Every receptor here comes from a woman aged 40 to 55 in good health.

V usage is TRBV7-2 and J usage is TRBJ2-7; possibly TRBD1 for D (5 bases). In germline, CDR1 is SGHTA, CDR2 FQGNSA. The CDR3 is made up of 14 amino acids. V lost 1 base, J lost 0 bases, and 7 bases lay in between. CDR3 protein: CASSLGTHSYEQYF. The CDR3 nucleotides read TGTGCCAGCAGCTTAGGGACACACTCCTACGAGCAGTACTTC.

In DNA, the CDR3 is TGTGCCACCAGTGATTCCTCCGGGACATACTATGGCTACACCTTC. Protein sequence: CATSDSSGTYYGYTF. This rearrangement joins TRBV24-1 to TRBJ1-2; a weak D match, TRBD1 (6 bases). This CDR3 is built from 15 residues. Germline V gene sequence: CDR1 KGHDR, CDR2 SFDVKD. V was pared by 2 bases and J by 3 bases, with 12 bases between.

The chain uses TRBV6-2 or TRBV6-3 and TRBJ2-3; D remains ambiguous. Trimming removed 4 bases from V and 5 bases from J, with 16 bases in between. Germline CDR1 is MNHEY and CDR2 is SVGEGT. The CDR3 is 15 residues long. CDR3 sequence (DNA): TGTGCCAGCAGTTTCTTAACGCGTCTGGGAGATACGCAGTATTTT. This translates into CASSFLTRLGDTQYF.

The chain recombines TRBV28 with TRBJ1-4; tentative D call: TRBD1 (5 bases). The CDR3 is 15 amino acids. Germline-derived CDR1 and CDR2 are MDHEN and SYDVKM. Trimming left V 6 bases short and J 1 base short, with 12 bases between. This CDR3 reads CASRKAGVTNEKLFF. The CDR3 DNA sequence: TGTGCCAGCAGAAAAGCGGGGGTAACTAATGAAAAACTGTTTTTT. Full variable domain (missing parts from reference TRBV28 and TRBJ1-4): DVKVTQSSRYLVKRTGEKVFLECVQDMDHENMFWYRQDPGLGLRLIYFSYDVKMKEKGDIPEGYSVSREKKERFSLILESASTNQTSMYLCASRKAGVTNEKLFFGSGTQLSVL.

This clonotype was seen only once. The chain joins TRBV27 to TRBJ2-1; D is unclear. The end of the DNA is better explained by TRBJ2-7, so the J call may be wrong. The CDR3 covers 16 residues. Germline CDR1 is MNHEY and CDR2 is SMNVEV (reference sequence). The CDR3 bases are TGTGCCAGCAGCCGTAAGGTGGGTTCAATCTACAATGAGCAGTACTTC. This sequence encodes CASSRKVGSIYNEQYF.

There are a few counts of this clonotype. The chain joins TRBV9 to TRBJ2-3; D might be TRBD2 (5 bases). The CDR3 consists of 15 residues. The V gene's germline CDR1 is SGDLS and CDR2 YYNGEE. V dropped 0 bases and J dropped 1 base, with 9 bases sitting between them. The CDR3 region has the DNA TGTGCCAGCAGCGTAGTTGAGGGCGGCACAGATACGCAGTATTTT. Translated: CASSVVEGGTDTQYF.

The rearrangement links TRBV19 to TRBJ2-5, with D maybe TRBD2 (5 bases). The V end lost 3 bases, the J end lost 5 bases, and 16 bases lay between the germline ends. The CDR3 has 15 amino acids. Germline V gene sequence: CDR1 LNHDA, CDR2 SQIVND (reference sequence). Here the CDR3 reads CASSMIARWRETQYF. CDR3 DNA sequence: TGTGCCAGTAGTATGATCGCCAGGTGGAGGGAGACCCAGTACTTC.

This clonotype was picked up a small number of times. The chain carries TRBV5-5 and TRBJ1-6; no clear D. The CDR3 contains 14 residues. CDR1 and CDR2 (germline): SGHKS, YYEKEE (reference sequence). The V gene lost 3 bases and the J gene lost 10 bases, with 14 bases spanning the gap. The CDR3 spells CASSWGTVVSPLHF. DNA of the CDR3: TGTGCCAGCAGCTGGGGAACGGTTGTCTCACCCCTCCACTTT. The entire variable domain, with the rest obtained from reference TRBV5-5 and TRBJ1-6, is as follows: DAGVTQSPTHLIKTRGQQVTLRCSPISGHKSVSWYQQVLGQGPQFIFQYYEKEERGRGNFPDRFSARQFPNYSSELNVNALLLGDSALYLCASSWGTVVSPLHFGNGTRLTVT.

This clonotype was detected a few times. The chain joins TRBV20-1 to TRBJ2-3; D is uncertain. The CDR3 is 11 residues long. CDR1 is DFQATT and CDR2 is SNEGSKA in the germline V gene (reference sequence). For the CDR3, the DNA is TGCAGATCAGTAGGCACAGATACGCAGTATTTT. Amino acids: CRSVGTDTQYF.

The V and J genes are TRBV28 and TRBJ2-3; D may be TRBD2 (6 bases). The CDR3 totals 14 residues. Deletions cut 3 bases from V and 6 bases from J, with 13 bases between. Germline V gene data show CDR1 as MDHEN and CDR2 as SYDVKM. CDR3 region: CASSLGGYQDTQYF. The CDR3 nucleotides read TGTGCCAGCAGTTTGGGGGGATATCAGGATACGCAGTATTTT.

J is TRBJ2-3 and V is TRBV28, with TRBD2 matching over 8 bases. Germline CDR1 is MDHEN and CDR2 is SYDVKM. Losses at the gene ends were 6 bases for V and 3 bases for J; bases not matched to a gene: 11. This CDR3 comprises 16 residues. The CDR3 sequence is CASRPDVSSGTDTQYF. Written as DNA, the CDR3 is TGTGCCAGCAGACCGGATGTTTCTAGCGGGACAGATACGCAGTATTTT. Variable domain in full (rest from reference TRBV28 and TRBJ2-3): DVKVTQSSRYLVKRTGEKVFLECVQDMDHENMFWYRQDPGLGLRLIYFSYDVKMKEKGDIPEGYSVSREKKERFSLILESASTNQTSMYLCASRPDVSSGTDTQYFGPGTRLTVL.

Concerning this clonotype itself: At one of its ends the junction is not consistent with the germline gene, which may arise from a read error. The DNA for the CDR3 is TGTACCAGCAGCCCCAAATCATCCAACACAGATACGCAGTATTTT. It codes for CTSSPKSSNTDTQYF. This chain uses TRBV14 with TRBJ2-3; D remains unclear. Per germline, CDR1 SGHDN and CDR2 FVKESK. The CDR3 runs 15 residues.

This clonotype has just a few counts. The genes are TRBV4-3 and TRBJ2-5; maybe TRBD1 (7 bases). The DNA end lines up better with TRBJ2-7; the J call may be wrong. The CDR3 runs to 15 residues. The V gene's germline CDR1 is LGHNA and CDR2 YSLEER. This CDR3 reads CASSQGWRGPYEQYF. In DNA, the CDR3 is TGCGCCAGCAGCCAAGGGTGGAGGGGGCCCTACGAGCAGTACTTC.

The chain is built from TRBV6-5 and TRBJ1-4; D gene unclear. The CDR3 is 14 residues long. The germline gives CDR1 MNHEY, CDR2 SVGAGI. V was trimmed by 2 bases and J by 9 bases, leaving 13 bases between them. The CDR3 bases are TGTGCCAGCAGTTACCGGTGGTTTGGAAAAAAACTGTTTTTT. As protein: CASSYRWFGKKLFF.

The CDR3 here is CASSFRASGAYNEQFF. The CDR3 DNA reads as TGTGCCAGCAGTTTTAGGGCTAGCGGAGCCTACAATGAGCAGTTCTTC. The gene calls are TRBV12-3 or TRBV12-4 and TRBJ2-1; 7 nucleotides agree with TRBD2. This CDR3 has 16 residues. With 3 bases clipped from V and 2 bases from J, the junction kept 7 bases outside the gene matches.

The rearrangement links TRBV5-1 to TRBJ2-3; 9 bases match TRBD2. V shed 0 bases, J shed 3 bases, and the junction held 5 bases outside the gene matches. The CDR3 runs 16 residues. The germline V gene encodes CDR1 SGHRS and CDR2 YFSETQ. The DNA for the CDR3 is TGCGCCAGCAGCTTGGAGCCAGCGGGGGGAACAGATACGCAGTATTTT. The encoded protein is CASSLEPAGGTDTQYF.

This chain connects TRBV7-2 to TRBJ1-1; TRBD1 aligns across 7 bases. CDR3 size: 15 residues. V lost 5 bases, J lost 6 bases, and 12 bases stayed unmatched. The germline gives CDR1 SGHTA, CDR2 FQGNSA. This CDR3 reads CASSNRTGRTAEAFF. Here the CDR3 DNA reads TGTGCCAGCAGCAACCGGACAGGAAGAACCGCTGAAGCTTTCTTT.

The V gene is TRBV27, the J gene TRBJ1-2; the D gene is possibly TRBD1 (6 bases). V gave up 0 bases and J gave up 4 bases, with 15 bases separating them. The length of the CDR3 is 16 residues. Germline lookup yields CDR1 MNHEY and CDR2 SMNVEV (reference sequence). The CDR3 DNA sequence: TGTGCCAGCAGTTTATCTAAGGGGGACCGAGCCTATGGCTACACCTTC. Its protein product is CASSLSKGDRAYGYTF.

This clonotype was seen only once. The rearrangement joins TRBV15 to TRBJ2-6; D possibly corresponds to TRBD2 (5 bases). This CDR3 comprises 16 residues. From germline, CDR1 is LNHNV and CDR2 YYDKDF (reference sequence). The germline V and J ends were trimmed by 0 bases and 1 base, with 7 bases remaining between them. The CDR3 nucleotides are TGTGCCACCAGCAGAGATGAGGGATCTGGGGCCAACGTCCTGACTTTC. Encoded protein: CATSRDEGSGANVLTF. Full variable domain (outside the CDR3, taken from reference TRBV15 and TRBJ2-6): DAMVIQNPRYQVTQFGKPVTLSCSQTLNHNVMYWYQQKSSQAPKLLFHYYDKDFNNEADTPDNFQSRRPNTSFCFLDIRSPGLGDTAMYLCATSRDEGSGANVLTFGAGSRLTVL.

This clonotype came up a few times. The chain joins TRBV12-3 or TRBV12-4 to TRBJ2-1; 10 bases agree with TRBD1. With V trimmed by 3 bases and J by 6 bases, 8 bases remained unmatched. There are 16 residues in the CDR3. CDR3 loop: CASSLSGTGVGNEQFF. In nucleotides, the CDR3 is TGTGCCAGCAGTTTGTCAGGGACAGGGGTTGGCAATGAGCAGTTCTTC.

This clonotype was found a few times. This rearrangement joins TRBV6-6 to TRBJ2-1, with TRBD1 matching over 7 bases. CDR3 size: 12 residues. The trim removed 5 bases at V and 9 bases at J, leaving 4 bases unmatched. The germline V gene encodes CDR1 MNHNY and CDR2 SVGAGI (reference sequence). CDR3 coding DNA: TGTGCCAGCAGTATACAGGGGACTGAGCAGTTCTTC. Its protein product is CASSIQGTEQFF.

In its sample, this clonotype was seen a few times. The rearrangement joins TRBV6-2 or TRBV6-3 to TRBJ2-1, with TRBD2 matching over 14 bases. Germline V lookup: CDR1 MNHEY, CDR2 SVGEGT. The length of the CDR3 is 16 residues. V lost 4 bases to trimming and J lost 12 bases; unmatched junction nucleotides: 11. The CDR3, as DNA: TGTGCCAGCAGTTGGCAGACTAGCGGGGGGGAATGGATGCAGTTCTTC. Protein product: CASSWQTSGGEWMQFF.